Sequencing of this T cell receptor (beta chain) was carried out in a study of blood T cells in healthy people across ages. From germline, CDR1 is SGHTS and CDR2 YDEGEE. V was clipped by 3 bases and J by 11 bases, with 13 bases between them. This CDR3 has 12 residues. This clonotype was seen at least ten times. The use of a sample-barcoded 5' primer and a J-beta primer mix characterized a second PCR of about 7 to 12 cycles. MiXCR was run by TCRdb on the 5' RACE reads, yielding one entry per CDR3 protein. Of hundreds of thousands of distinct CDR3 sequences in the sample, 45% to 50% were seen once. The chain is built from TRBV5-8 and TRBJ2-3; D may be TRBD2 (5 bases). The TCR was taken from a woman aged 60-75 years in good health. Specimen: blood. CDR3 sequence (DNA): TGTGCCAGCAGCTCCATACTAGTGATGCAGTATTTT. Translation gives CASSSILVMQYF.